This TCR beta chain was profiled in a study of PD-1 blockade in classical Hodgkin lymphoma. Every patient relapsed after autologous stem cell transplantation, and brentuximab vedotin exposure varied. Here immunoSEQ multiplex PCR was the method, and the copy in TCRdb shows in-frame clones only, minus some. Counted here are around 34,000 clones, over 60% occurring once; the ten biggest clones make up 15% to 20%. Sequences were derived from peripheral blood mononuclear cells (PBMCs), sampled before the second cycle of nivolumab. This sequence originates from a human donor with classical Hodgkin lymphoma.

In nucleotides, the CDR3 is TGCAGCGTTGTCGGACAGGGGGCCTCCTACGAGCAGTACTTC. Amino acid sequence: CSVVGQGASYEQYF. The chain joins TRBV29-1 to TRBJ2-7; TRBD1 aligns across 11 bases. The CDR3 totals 14 residues. With V trimmed by 4 bases and J by 0 bases, 2 bases remained unmatched. Germline V gene sequence: CDR1 SQVTM, CDR2 ANQGSEA.